Following are 27 T cell receptor beta chains from one sample sequenced in a study of blood T cell repertoires in COVID-19. Clones were read by immunoSEQ multiplex PCR, and TCRdb kept only the in-frame ones, dropping some. The sample includes 55,000 to 70,000 clones, 70% to 90% of them seen just once. The sample comprised peripheral blood. Receptors originate from a man between 60 and 75 years old with active or convalescent COVID-19.

V and J are TRBV15 and TRBJ1-5, with D unclear. The CDR3 has 14 residues. The germline gives CDR1 LNHNV, CDR2 YYDKDF (reference sequence). Between the trimmed V and J ends, which lost 1 base and 0 bases, there was a span of 4 bases. CDR3 sequence (DNA): TGTGCCACCAGCAGAGTTAGTAGCAATCAGCCCCAGCATTTT. Its protein product is CATSRVSSNQPQHF.

The gene calls are TRBV5-5 and TRBJ1-5; D gene uncertain. Germline V gene data show CDR1 as SGHKS and CDR2 as YYEKEE (reference sequence). Between the trimmed V and J ends, which lost 0 bases and 6 bases, there was a span of 13 bases. CDR3 size: 15 residues. Written as DNA, the CDR3 is TGTGCCAGCAGCTTGGCAGCCGGGGTGGGTCAGCCCCAGCATTTT. It specifies CASSLAAGVGQPQHF.

This clone was seen a single time. The genes are TRBV18 and TRBJ1-4; D is undetermined. Per germline, CDR1 KGHSH and CDR2 LQKENI. The CDR3 length is 16 residues. V shed 2 bases and J shed 0 bases, with 10 bases lying between them. CDR3: CASSPSSYATNEKLFF. The CDR3 DNA reads TGTGCCAGCTCACCATCCAGTTATGCAACTAATGAAAAACTGTTTTTT.

The chain joins TRBV24-1 to TRBJ2-1; 10 bases align to TRBD1. Trimming at V came to 4 bases and at J to 7 bases, leaving 12 bases not matched to a gene. This CDR3 is built from 17 residues. The germline CDR1 and CDR2 sequences are KGHDR and SFDVKD. CDR3 residues: CATSEHSGTGVWNEQFF. The CDR3 DNA reads TGTGCCACCAGTGAGCATTCCGGGACAGGGGTTTGGAATGAGCAGTTCTTC.

The chain joins TRBV12-3 or TRBV12-4 to TRBJ1-2; no clear D gene. CDR3 size: 12 residues. V lost 3 bases and J lost 8, with 10 bases in between. The CDR3 spells CASSLRQVGYTF. The CDR3 DNA reads as TGTGCCAGCAGTTTGAGACAAGTGGGCTACACCTTC.

The chain carries TRBV6-2 or TRBV6-3 and TRBJ1-6, with D hard to call. The CDR3 has 16 amino acids. In germline, CDR1 is MNHEY, CDR2 SVGEGT. Trimming stripped 5 bases from V and 5 bases from J, with 16 bases between. CDR3 sequence (DNA): TGTGCCAGCAGTACCACCGGAGGAAGAAATAATTCACCCCTCCACTTT. It encodes CASSTTGGRNNSPLHF.

The chain uses TRBV10-3 and TRBJ2-3, with 13 bases fitting TRBD2. The trim removed 4 bases at V and 0 bases at J, leaving 1 base unmatched. Per germline, CDR1 ENHRY and CDR2 SYGVKD. This CDR3 region has 16 residues. The CDR3 coding sequence is TGTGCCATCAGTGGGGGACTAGCGGGGAGCACAGATACGCAGTATTTT. It yields the protein CAISGGLAGSTDTQYF.

Details on this clone: Other DNA sequences in the same sample also yield this CDR3. V and J are TRBV5-1 and TRBJ2-7; TRBD1 agrees at 8 bases. The ends lost 0 bases at V and 5 bases at J; junction bases unmatched: 4. CDR1 and CDR2 (germline): SGHRS, YFSETQ. CDR3 length equals 14 residues. The CDR3 nucleotides are TGCGCCAGCAGCTTGGGACAGGGGTTAGACGAGCAGTACTTC. It specifies CASSLGQGLDEQYF.

The chain employs TRBV11-3 and TRBJ2-2; D is perhaps TRBD2 (6 bases). The CDR3 length is 14 residues. V lost 0 bases, J lost 7 bases, and 9 bases lay in between. The germline V gene has CDR1 SGHNT and CDR2 YENEEA. CDR3 in amino acids: CASSLDDSGGELFF. For the CDR3, the DNA is TGTGCCAGCAGCTTAGACGATAGCGGCGGGGAGCTGTTTTTT.

V gene TRBV7-8 combines with J gene TRBJ2-7; 8 bases are shared with TRBD1. CDR1 is SGHVS and CDR2 is FQNEAQ in the germline V gene. The CDR3 runs 15 residues. V trimming: 2 bases; J trimming: 3 bases; junction bases outside the gene matches: 6. The CDR3 here is CASSLPGQDIYEQYF. Here the CDR3 DNA reads TGTGCCAGCAGCTTACCGGGACAGGACATCTACGAGCAGTACTTC.

The chain employs TRBV5-1 and TRBJ1-2; D is undetermined. This CDR3 has 14 amino acids. CDR1 is SGHRS, CDR2 YFSETQ, per germline. V shed 1 base and J shed 3 bases, with 10 bases lying between them. For the CDR3, the DNA is TGCGCCAGCAGCTTGCGGGGTTCAGACTATGGCTACACCTTC. Translation gives CASSLRGSDYGYTF.

The rearrangement joins TRBV9 to TRBJ2-7; weak D call: TRBD1 (6 bases). The V end was cut by 4 bases, the J end by 4 bases, with 18 bases between. CDR1 SGDLS and CDR2 YYNGEE come from the germline V gene. The CDR3 runs to 15 residues. Here the CDR3 DNA reads TGTGCCAGCAGCCTCGATGGGCAGGGGACATACGAGCAGTACTTC. Amino acids: CASSLDGQGTYEQYF.

The V and J genes are TRBV11-2 and TRBJ2-1; maybe TRBD1 (6 bases). Trimming shortened V by 4 bases and J by 4 bases, and 20 bases separated the two germline ends. The CDR3 contains 17 residues. Germline CDR1 SGHAT, CDR2 FQNNGV. CDR3: CASSSKPRTDQYNEQFF. The CDR3, as DNA: TGTGCCAGCAGCTCCAAGCCGAGGACAGACCAATACAATGAGCAGTTCTTC.

V usage is TRBV15 and J usage is TRBJ2-5; 9 nucleotides match TRBD2. Unmatched junction bases numbered 5, after V lost 1 base and J lost 5 bases. The germline V gene encodes CDR1 LNHNV and CDR2 YYDKDF (reference sequence). This CDR3 has 15 residues. CDR3 sequence: CATSRAGLAQETQYF. CDR3 in DNA: TGTGCCACCAGCAGAGCGGGACTAGCCCAGGAGACCCAGTACTTC.

This chain links TRBV19 with TRBJ2-3, with D possibly matching TRBD1 (5 bases). The CDR3 is made up of 15 amino acids. The germline V gene has CDR1 LNHDA and CDR2 SQIVND (reference sequence). V was cut by 6 bases and J by 1 base, with 14 bases left in between. CDR3 loop: CASRRQTYGTDTQYF. CDR3 sequence (DNA): TGTGCCAGTAGGAGACAGACCTACGGCACAGATACGCAGTATTTT.

V gene TRBV4-3 combines with J gene TRBJ2-3; 8 bases are shared with TRBD2. The germline CDR1 and CDR2 sequences are LGHNA and YSLEER. This CDR3 comprises 20 residues. CDR3: CPRRPAGGGRGRGLTDTQYF. CDR3 nucleotides: TGCCCCCGCCGCCCCGCCGGGGGGGGGCGGGGCCGGGGGCTCACAGATACGCAGTATTTT.

The chain carries TRBV5-1 and TRBJ1-4; D is undetermined. This CDR3 comprises 13 residues. With 4 bases removed from V and 8 bases from J, the gap between germline ends came to 12 bases. Germline-derived CDR1 and CDR2 are SGHRS and YFSETQ. The CDR3 DNA is TGCGCCAGCAGCCCCGAGGGAGGGGAAAAACTGTTTTTT. As protein: CASSPEGGEKLFF.

The rearrangement links TRBV10-3 to TRBJ2-1; 12 bases match TRBD2. Germline CDR1 ENHRY, CDR2 SYGVKD. V lost 6 bases and J lost 6; bases outside the gene matches: 3. The CDR3 contains 14 residues. The CDR3 is CAISLGLAGNEQFF. CDR3 nucleotide sequence: TGTGCCATCAGCCTGGGACTAGCGGGCAATGAGCAGTTCTTC.

V and J are TRBV6-2 or TRBV6-3 and TRBJ2-3, with 9 bases that match TRBD2. Looked up from germline, CDR1 is MNHEY and CDR2 is SVGEGT. V lost 5 bases to trimming and J lost 6 bases; unmatched junction nucleotides: 12. CDR3 length: 16 residues. The DNA for the CDR3 is TGTGCCAGCAGTAGGTCGCGGGGGGGCGGGTTGGATACGCAGTATTTT. Its translation is CASSRSRGGGLDTQYF.

The rearrangement uses TRBV2 and TRBJ2-7, with D hard to call. Trimming stripped 4 bases from V and 0 bases from J, with 16 bases between. The germline CDR1 and CDR2 sequences are SNHLY and FYNNEI. This CDR3 spans 16 amino acids. As DNA, the CDR3 is TGTGCCAGCAGTGTGGGTGGGCTCATAGGCTCCTACGAGCAGTACTTC. Its protein is CASSVGGLIGSYEQYF.

The V call is TRBV2, the J call TRBJ2-2, with 7 nucleotides matching TRBD2. CDR1 and CDR2 (germline): SNHLY, FYNNEI. V lost 5 bases and J lost 6; bases outside the gene matches: 3. The CDR3 spans 13 residues. The CDR3 protein is CASSPRGAGELFF. DNA of the CDR3: TGTGCCAGCAGTCCCCGGGGGGCCGGGGAGCTGTTTTTT.

The gene calls are TRBV5-1 and TRBJ1-6; a weak D match, TRBD1 (6 bases). The germline CDR1 and CDR2 sequences are SGHRS and YFSETQ. This CDR3 region has 15 residues. V was trimmed by 3 bases and J by 8 bases, leaving 15 bases between them. The CDR3 coding sequence is TGCGCCAGCAGCTCCACAGGGTCTTTCGATTCACCCCTCCACTTT. Translating gives CASSSTGSFDSPLHF.

The chain joins TRBV28 to TRBJ2-1; D is possibly TRBD1 (6 bases). CDR1 MDHEN and CDR2 SYDVKM come from the germline V gene. Trimming removed 4 bases at V and 8 bases at J, with 15 bases between. CDR3 size: 14 residues. CDR3 in amino acids: CASSSIGKGDEQFF. The CDR3 region has the DNA TGTGCCAGCAGTTCCATAGGAAAGGGGGATGAGCAGTTCTTC.

The chain links TRBV6-2 or TRBV6-3 to TRBJ1-1, with 7 bases matching TRBD1. This CDR3 is 15 amino acids long. Germline V gives CDR1 MNHEY, CDR2 SVGEGT. V lost 5 bases and J lost 1; bases outside the gene matches: 7. The CDR3 sequence is CASSGRTGGNTEAFF. CDR3 nucleotides: TGTGCCAGCAGTGGAAGGACAGGCGGGAACACTGAAGCTTTCTTT.

The rearrangement uses TRBV10-2 and TRBJ1-2, with D possibly TRBD1 on 6 matching bases. This CDR3 is built from 14 residues. V lost 6 bases and J lost 2, with 13 bases in between. CDR1 is WSHSY and CDR2 is SAAADI in the germline V gene. The CDR3 nucleotides are TGCGCCAGCAGAGAATCGACAGGAAACTATGGCTACACCTTC. It codes for CASRESTGNYGYTF.

The genes are TRBV28 and TRBJ2-2; D remains unclear. CDR1 is MDHEN and CDR2 is SYDVKM in the germline V gene. CDR3 length: 15 residues. With 3 bases removed from V and 0 bases from J, the gap between germline ends came to 8 bases. In nucleotides, the CDR3 is TGTGCCAGCAGTTTCGGCGGCTCGAACACCGGGGAGCTGTTTTTT. Translation gives CASSFGGSNTGELFF.

This sequence joins TRBV24-1 and TRBJ2-1, with 8 nucleotides matching TRBD2. V lost 3 bases, J lost 3 bases, and 12 bases stayed unmatched. Germline-derived CDR1 and CDR2 are KGHDR and SFDVKD. This CDR3 has 18 residues. The CDR3 DNA follows: TGTGCCACCAGTGATGCTAAGGGCGGGACTAGGGGCTACAATGAGCAGTTCTTC. It encodes CATSDAKGGTRGYNEQFF.